The 30 T cell receptor beta chains below all came from one sample that was sequenced in a study. Using its own MiXCR run on the 5' RACE reads, TCRdb lists one record per CDR3 protein. The sample shows approximately 6,500 distinct CDR3 sequences, around 40% of them seen only once. The sequenced material came from memory CD4+ T cells sorted from blood. Subset: memory CD4+ T cells, CD4+CD45RO+CD25-. These TCRs come from a female donor with breast cancer.

V and J are TRBV5-5 and TRBJ1-2, with a possible D match to TRBD1 (5 bases). In germline, CDR1 is SGHKS, CDR2 YYEKEE (reference sequence). Trimming stripped 3 bases from V and 9 bases from J, with 15 bases between. This CDR3 is built from 13 residues. In DNA, the CDR3 is TGTGCCAGCAGCTCGGGGACGGATAAAAGCTACACCTTC. Its protein is CASSSGTDKSYTF.

This clonotype has more than one count but fewer than ten. In nucleotides, the CDR3 is TGCAGTGCTAGACCCTTAGGGGGAGGGTATGGCTACACCTTC. It specifies CSARPLGGGYGYTF. The chain employs TRBV20-1 and TRBJ1-2; TRBD1 is a possible D gene (6 bases). Germline V CDR1 and CDR2: DFQATT, SNEGSKA (reference sequence). The CDR3 loop spans 14 amino acids. V was clipped by 2 bases and J by 5 bases, with 15 bases between them.

This chain links TRBV6-4 with TRBJ2-3, with D unclear. This CDR3 has 13 amino acids. V was cut by 0 bases and J by 6 bases, with 7 bases left in between. The V gene's germline CDR1 is MRHNA and CDR2 SNTAGT. CDR3 region: CASSDSLGDTQYF. CDR3 nucleotide sequence: TGTGCCAGCAGTGACTCCCTTGGGGATACGCAGTATTTT.

In its sample, this clonotype is medium-sized (0.01 to 0.1%). The genes are TRBV19 and TRBJ2-5; possibly TRBD1 for D (5 bases). Germline V gives CDR1 LNHDA, CDR2 SQIVND (reference sequence). Trimming removed 6 bases at V and 2 bases at J, with 10 bases between. The CDR3 sequence is 13 residues long. The CDR3 loop is CASSSGLQETQYF. CDR3 nucleotide sequence: TGTGCCAGTAGCTCAGGGTTGCAAGAGACCCAGTACTTC. The variable domain in full, completed from reference TRBV19 and TRBJ2-5, reads DGGITQSPKYLFRKEGQNVTLSCEQNLNHDAMYWYRQDPGQGLRLIYYSQIVNDFQKGDIAEGYSVSREKKESFPLTVTSAQKNPTAFYLCASSSGLQETQYFGPGTRLLVL.

Comment on this clonotype: A junction end diverges from the germline sequence, so it may reflect a read error. The V gene is TRBV29-1, the J gene TRBJ1-1, with D hard to call. Germline lookup yields CDR1 SQVTM and CDR2 ANQGSEA. This CDR3 is built from 11 residues. The CDR3 sequence: CSGNMNTEALF. The CDR3 DNA is TGCAGCGGTAACATGAACACTGAAGCTCTCTTT.

The table lists this clonotype with a few counts. The J gene is TRBJ2-7, the V gene TRBV12-3 or TRBV12-4; D is uncertain. The CDR3 length is 10 residues. The ends were cut back, 4 bases at V and 2 bases at J, with 0 bases in the middle. CDR3 in DNA: TGTGCCAGCAGTTCCTACGAGCAGTACTTC. Amino acid sequence: CASSSYEQYF.

J is TRBJ2-7 and V is TRBV20-1; D unclear. The CDR3 totals 11 residues. The V and J ends lost 6 bases and 2 bases respectively, with 8 bases between them. Germline V gene lookup returns CDR1 DFQATT and CDR2 SNEGSKA (reference sequence). The CDR3 region has the DNA TGCAGTGCCGCTTCACCCTACGAGCAGTACTTC. Protein product: CSAASPYEQYF.

The chain recombines TRBV2 with TRBJ1-5, with a weak D call TRBD1 (5 bases). This CDR3 spans 14 amino acids. V was trimmed by 1 base and J by 4 bases, leaving 8 bases between them. Looked up from germline, CDR1 is SNHLY and CDR2 is FYNNEI. CDR3 DNA: TGTGCCAGCAGTGAAGATACAGGTAATCAGCCCCAGCATTTT. Protein: CASSEDTGNQPQHF.

This clonotype is medium-sized. This CDR3 is CSATSGTTVAQFF. DNA for the CDR3: TGCAGTGCGACATCCGGGACAACGGTCGCTCAGTTCTTC. This chain joins TRBV20-1 and TRBJ2-1; D is possibly TRBD1 (6 bases). Per the germline V gene, CDR1 is DFQATT and CDR2 is SNEGSKA (reference sequence). V lost 6 bases and J 13 bases, leaving 22 bases between the germline ends. This CDR3 has 13 residues.

This chain uses TRBV5-6 with TRBJ2-7; 10 bases fit TRBD2. The V gene end was trimmed by 2 bases and the J gene end by 2 bases; junction bases not matched to a gene: 4. The CDR3 contains 15 residues. CDR1 is SGHDT, CDR2 YYEEEE, per germline. CDR3 region: CASSLSGRETYEQYV. CDR3 bases: TGTGCCAGCAGCTTAAGCGGGAGGGAGACCTACGAGCAGTACGTC.

V is TRBV9 and J is TRBJ1-1; a possible D gene is TRBD1 (5 bases). Germline CDR1 reads SGDLS; CDR2 reads YYNGEE. V shed 4 bases and J shed 3 bases, with 19 bases lying between them. This CDR3 region has 16 residues. The CDR3 DNA reads TGTGCCAGCAGCCTCTCGGAGGGGTCGGGTGACACTGAAGCTTTCTTT. Translating gives CASSLSEGSGDTEAFF.

CDR3 DNA sequence: TGTGCCTGGAGGGGGCGAGGGGACTCCTACGAGCAGTACTTC. Its protein product is CAWRGRGDSYEQYF. This chain links TRBV30 with TRBJ2-7; D possibly uses TRBD1 or TRBD2 (5 bases each). Trimming shortened V by 3 bases and J by 0 bases, and 12 bases separated the two germline ends. CDR3 size: 14 residues. CDR1 is GTSNPN, CDR2 SVGIG, per germline (reference sequence).

By share, this clonotype counts as medium-sized. The rearrangement links TRBV12-3 or TRBV12-4 to TRBJ2-3, with D possibly TRBD2 on 5 matching bases. V was clipped by 7 bases and J by 5 bases, with 19 bases between them. The CDR3 covers 15 residues. The CDR3 here is CASTTRSGQGDTQYF. In DNA form, the CDR3 reads TGTGCCAGCACTACACGGAGCGGCCAAGGAGATACGCAGTATTTT.

The DNA for the CDR3 is TGCGCCAGCAGCTCAACCTACGGGGGGAAGGGGGTGAATGAGCAGTTCTTC. This sequence encodes CASSSTYGGKGVNEQFF. The gene calls are TRBV5-1 and TRBJ2-1, with a tentative D call TRBD2 (7 bases). The CDR3 is made up of 17 amino acids. The ends were cut back, 3 bases at V and 7 bases at J, with 23 bases in the middle. Per germline, CDR1 SGHRS and CDR2 YFSETQ.

This clonotype was recorded a few times. The J gene is TRBJ1-2, the V gene TRBV10-3; the D is unclear. The germline gives CDR1 ENHRY, CDR2 SYGVKD. Trimming took 3 bases from V and 5 from J, leaving 16 bases between them. The CDR3 loop spans 15 amino acids. CDR3 nucleotide sequence: TGTGCCATCAGTGAAGACCGCCGATCCCTTTATGGCTACACCTTC. This sequence encodes CAISEDRRSLYGYTF.

The genes are TRBV20-1 and TRBJ2-3; D perhaps matches TRBD2 (6 bases). The CDR3 runs 15 residues. Deletions cut 5 bases from V and 2 bases from J, with 17 bases between. Germline CDR1 and CDR2: DFQATT and SNEGSKA (reference sequence). As DNA, the CDR3 is TGCAGTGCTGCCGGAGGGGCCTCCCTCACAGATACGCAGTATTTT. Amino acid sequence: CSAAGGASLTDTQYF.

This chain connects TRBV5-5 to TRBJ1-1, with D perhaps matching TRBD1 (5 bases). Trimming cost V 4 bases and J 2 bases, with 12 bases left between them. CDR1 and CDR2 (germline): SGHKS, YYEKEE (reference sequence). This CDR3 contains 14 residues. CDR3 sequence (DNA): TGTGCCAGCAGCGCCTCAGGGACCAACACTGAAGCTTTCTTT. This encodes CASSASGTNTEAFF.

This clonotype showed up just once. The chain uses TRBV27 and TRBJ2-5; D ambiguous. The germline V and J ends were trimmed by 4 bases and 10 bases, with 16 bases remaining between them. The CDR3 totals 13 residues. CDR1 MNHEY and CDR2 SMNVEV come from the germline V gene (reference sequence). The CDR3: CASSSTPEVYQYF. The CDR3 DNA reads as TGTGCCAGCAGTTCCACCCCAGAGGTGTACCAGTACTTC.

The chain carries TRBV5-1 and TRBJ1-1; D is perhaps TRBD1 (5 bases). This CDR3 has 15 residues. Trimming stripped 0 bases from V and 8 bases from J, with 17 bases between. Germline assignment: CDR1 SGHRS and CDR2 YFSETQ. CDR3 protein: CASSLGFLGGDEAFF. The CDR3 coding sequence is TGCGCCAGCAGCTTGGGCTTTCTCGGTGGGGACGAAGCTTTCTTT. The full variable domain, its missing parts supplied by reference TRBV5-1 and TRBJ1-1, is KAGVTQTPRYLIKTRGQQVTLSCSPISGHRSVSWYQQTPGQGLQFLFEYFSETQRNKGNFPGRFSGRQFSNSRSEMNVSTLELGDSALYLCASSLGFLGGDEAFFGQGTRLTVV.

The CDR3 loop reads CASRWGSGSTDTQYF. In nucleotides, the CDR3 is TGCGCCAGCCGGTGGGGGAGCGGGAGCACAGATACGCAGTATTTT. The chain employs TRBV5-1 and TRBJ2-3, with TRBD2 as a possible D gene (6 bases). Trimming took 7 bases from V and 0 from J, leaving 15 bases between them. The CDR3 covers 15 residues. Germline CDR1 SGHRS, CDR2 YFSETQ.

With respect to this clonotype: At one end the junction does not follow the germline gene, possibly because of a read error. This sequence joins TRBV3-1 and TRBJ1-4; TRBD1 is a possible D gene (6 bases). Germline CDR1 LGHDT, CDR2 YNNKEL (reference sequence). The CDR3 is 17 amino acids. This CDR3 is CASSPMSGVATNEKLLF. As DNA, the CDR3 is TGTGCCAGCAGCCCCATGTCAGGGGTCGCAACTAATGAAAAACTGCTTTTT.

The V gene is TRBV10-3, the J gene TRBJ2-7, with D uncertain. Germline assignment: CDR1 ENHRY and CDR2 SYGVKD. Trimming left V 5 bases short and J 0 bases short, with 20 bases between. The CDR3 has 17 residues. CDR3 protein: CAISKKTKSVYSYEQYF. CDR3 nucleotide sequence: TGTGCCATCAGTAAGAAAACGAAGAGCGTCTACTCCTACGAGCAGTACTTC.

This clonotype was seen a handful of times. V is TRBV3-1 and J is TRBJ1-1, with TRBD1 as a possible D gene (5 bases). V lost 5 bases to trimming and J lost 6 bases, with 19 bases between them. CDR3 length: 15 residues. Per germline, CDR1 LGHDT and CDR2 YNNKEL (reference sequence). The CDR3 loop reads CASSSRAAAGAEAFF. The CDR3 DNA reads TGTGCCAGCAGCTCACGGGCCGCCGCGGGGGCTGAAGCTTTCTTT.

This clonotype came up once. A junction end diverges from the germline sequence, so it may reflect a read error. The gene calls are TRBV19 and TRBJ2-7, with a weak D call TRBD2 (6 bases). This CDR3 region has 15 residues. CDR1 and CDR2 (germline): LNHDA, SQIVND (reference sequence). The CDR3 sequence is CASSIGRGVSYERYF. CDR3 sequence (DNA): TGTGCCAGTAGTATAGGCCGCGGGGTTTCCTACGAGCGGTACTTC. Full variable domain (rest looked up from reference TRBV19 and TRBJ2-7): DGGITQSPKYLFRKEGQNVTLSCEQNLNHDAMYWYRQDPGQGLRLIYYSQIVNDFQKGDIAEGYSVSREKKESFPLTVTSAQKNPTAFYLCASSIGRGVSYERYFGPGTRLTVT.

Relative to its sample, this clonotype is medium-sized. This chain connects TRBV28 to TRBJ2-7, with D unclear. The V end lost 4 bases, the J end lost 2 bases, and 18 bases lay between the germline ends. The CDR3 is made up of 16 amino acids. Germline values: CDR1 MDHEN, CDR2 SYDVKM. CDR3 in amino acids: CASSSPSLTYTYEQYF. The CDR3 coding sequence is TGTGCCAGCAGTTCCCCCAGCCTGACTTATACCTACGAGCAGTACTTC.

Comment on this clonotype: This may be a read error: a much more frequent sequence differs by one nucleotide. The chain joins TRBV4-1 to TRBJ2-5, with D unresolved. V lost 0 bases and J 4 bases, leaving 12 bases between the germline ends. The length of the CDR3 is 15 residues. Germline-derived CDR1 and CDR2 are MGHRA and YSYEKL. The CDR3 nucleotides are TGCGCCAGCAGCCAAGAAGCTGTAGCTCGAGAGACCCAGTACTTC. Amino acids: CASSQEAVARETQYF.

Relative to its sample, this clonotype is medium-sized. CDR3 DNA sequence: TGTGCCAGCTCGCGGACAGGGAGGGACTATGGCTACACCTTC. Its protein is CASSRTGRDYGYTF. The V call is TRBV2, the J call TRBJ1-2; TRBD1 matches 8 bases. V gave up 8 bases and J gave up 3 bases; unmatched junction bases: 8. This CDR3 contains 14 residues. Germline V gene sequence: CDR1 SNHLY, CDR2 FYNNEI.

The chain joins TRBV4-3 to TRBJ2-4, with 8 bases fitting TRBD1. V shed 0 bases, J shed 15 bases, and the junction held 13 bases outside the gene matches. Germline loops: CDR1 LGHNA, CDR2 YSLEER. The CDR3 runs 15 residues. The CDR3 loop is CASSQESIGTGYLYF. CDR3 in DNA: TGCGCCAGCAGCCAAGAGAGCATCGGGACAGGATATTTGTACTTC.

By its share, this clonotype is medium-sized. The chain couples TRBV15 to TRBJ2-3, with D perhaps matching TRBD2 (7 bases). This CDR3 is 16 amino acids long. V was pared by 0 bases and J by 1 base, with 11 bases between. CDR1 and CDR2 (germline): LNHNV, YYDKDF (reference sequence). CDR3 sequence: CATSRDGGGRTDTQYF. CDR3 nucleotides: TGTGCCACCAGCAGAGATGGCGGGGGCCGCACAGATACGCAGTATTTT. Full variable domain (remainder filled in from reference TRBV15 and TRBJ2-3): DAMVIQNPRYQVTQFGKPVTLSCSQTLNHNVMYWYQQKSSQAPKLLFHYYDKDFNNEADTPDNFQSRRPNTSFCFLDIRSPGLGDTAMYLCATSRDGGGRTDTQYFGPGTRLTVL.

As to this clonotype: Mismatch with germline at one junction end may stem from a read error. This rearrangement joins TRBV6-5 to TRBJ1-2; 7 bases align to TRBD1. In germline, CDR1 is MNHEY, CDR2 SVGAGI. CDR3 length: 13 residues. This CDR3 is CASSLQGNYGYAF. CDR3 DNA: TGTGCCAGCAGCTTACAGGGGAACTATGGCTACGCCTTC.